This T cell receptor beta chain was captured by sequencing in a study of PD-L1 blockade in urothelial cancer. CDR3 length: 15 amino acids. Trimming cost V 1 base and J 9 bases, with 16 bases left between them. Germline V lookup: CDR1 LNHDA, CDR2 SQIVND (reference sequence). TCR analog templates of synthetic origin were spiked into each PCR. Profiled with immunoSEQ multiplex PCR; TCRdb holds only in-frame clones, not every one. This sample has about 20,000 clones, with about 86% found just once. The clonotype originates from a man between 45 and 60 years old with urothelial cancer. The sequenced sample was PBMCs, obtained around atezolizumab (anti-PD-L1) treatment. V gene TRBV19 combines with J gene TRBJ2-1; no definite D call. The CDR3 DNA reads as TGTGCCAGTAGTATAGTGTCCGCGGCCGGCAGTGAGCAGTTCTTC. Amino acids: CASSIVSAAGSEQFF.